Below are 8 T cell receptor beta chains sequenced from a single sample in a study of shared clonotypes between healthy human individuals. TCRdb's table, derived via immunoSEQ multiplex PCR, lists solely in-frame clones and lacks some. The sample lists about 2 million clones; about 95% were seen once. It was CD45RO-negative cells, positively selected for CCR7, that made up naive CD8 cells, with terminally differentiated effector memory CD45RA+ cells excluded. Sequences were obtained from naive CD8+ T cells sorted from blood. These receptors came from a man aged 18 to 30 in good health.

V usage is TRBV27 and J usage is TRBJ2-5, with a tentative D call TRBD2 (5 bases). CDR1 and CDR2 (germline): MNHEY, SMNVEV (reference sequence). Trimming took 2 bases from V and 5 from J, leaving 18 bases between them. The CDR3 has 16 residues. CDR3 amino acids: CASSLGLAGGGETQYF. CDR3 DNA: TGTGCCAGCAGTTTAGGTCTAGCAGGAGGTGGGGAGACCCAGTACTTC.

The CDR3 is CASSFGSGANYGYTF. CDR3 coding DNA: TGTGCCAGCAGTTTTGGGTCAGGGGCTAACTATGGCTACACCTTC. The chain recombines TRBV27 with TRBJ1-2; D might be TRBD1 (6 bases). CDR3 length: 15 residues. Germline V CDR1 and CDR2: MNHEY, SMNVEV (reference sequence). The V gene lost 3 bases and the J gene lost 0 bases, with 11 bases spanning the gap.

The rearrangement links TRBV7-3 to TRBJ2-7, with 9 bases that match TRBD1. V shed 5 bases, J shed 3 bases, and the junction held 5 bases outside the gene matches. The germline V gene has CDR1 SGHTA and CDR2 FQGTGA. This CDR3 has 14 amino acids. The CDR3 sequence: CASSPTGQGYEQYF. The CDR3, as DNA: TGTGCCAGCAGCCCCACGGGACAGGGCTACGAGCAGTACTTC.

The rearrangement links TRBV6-6 to TRBJ1-5; 8 bases line up with TRBD1. The CDR3 has 15 amino acids. The J segment lost 2 bases and the V segment lost 6 bases, leaving 6 bases of the junction unmatched. Germline V lookup: CDR1 MNHNY, CDR2 SVGAGI (reference sequence). The CDR3 coding sequence is TGTGCCAGCAGGCTACAGGGGGAGGGCAATCAGCCCCAGCATTTT. It codes for CASRLQGEGNQPQHF.

The count of this clone is one. V and J are TRBV15 and TRBJ2-5; 11 positions agree with TRBD2. Germline trimming cut 6 bases from V and 7 bases from J; bases unmatched to any gene: 16. The germline V gene encodes CDR1 LNHNV and CDR2 YYDKDF (reference sequence). This CDR3 has 17 amino acids. The CDR3 DNA follows: TGTGCCACCAGTATAGCGGGGGGGCTAGAAGCGGTAGTGACCCAGTACTTC. It specifies CATSIAGGLEAVVTQYF.

CDR3 coding DNA: TGTGCCAGCAGTGCGTACCGGACAGAGCCAAACTATGGCTACACCTTC. Protein product: CASSAYRTEPNYGYTF. V is TRBV27 and J is TRBJ1-2, with D perhaps TRBD1 (6 bases). The CDR3 length is 16 residues. Trimming shortened V by 5 bases and J by 2 bases, and 18 bases separated the two germline ends. Germline-derived CDR1 and CDR2 are MNHEY and SMNVEV (reference sequence).

This chain uses TRBV29-1 with TRBJ2-1, with D possibly being TRBD1 or TRBD2 (5 bases each). Per germline, CDR1 SQVTM and CDR2 ANQGSEA. V was pared by 6 bases and J by 7 bases, with 19 bases between. The length of the CDR3 is 14 residues. CDR3 nucleotide sequence: TGCAGCGTCACCTCGGGACCCCTTTGGAATGAGCAGTTCTTC. The encoded protein is CSVTSGPLWNEQFF.

Comment on this clone: Different DNA sequences within this sample yield the same CDR3. The chain employs TRBV28 and TRBJ2-7; the D is unclear. The CDR3 runs 13 residues. Per germline, CDR1 MDHEN and CDR2 SYDVKM. Between the trimmed V and J ends, which lost 1 base and 4 bases, there was a span of 8 bases. Here the CDR3 reads CASSLSPGYEQYF. The CDR3 DNA is TGTGCCAGCAGTTTATCCCCCGGATACGAGCAGTACTTC.